These T cell receptor beta chains were read from a single sample in a study of T-cell reconstitution after alpha-beta-depleted transplantation in children. In TCRdb, the PCR reads were re-called with MiXCR into one record per CDR3 protein. The data hold approximately 630,000 distinct CDR3 sequences, with about 12% observed a single time. The sample consisted of PBMCs, taken before TCRalphabeta/CD19-depleted stem cell transplant. Receptors were obtained from a girl aged 2 to 10 with congenital amegakaryocytic thrombocytopenia, due to receive a stem cell transplant. Both conserved end residues are part of each CDR3. D genes are given only for firm matches. Only some rows state a clone size, as once, few, many or a class for expanded clones.

J: TRBJ2-7; V: TRBV20-1; length: 15; size: many; D: TRBD1; DNA: TGCAGTGCTAGTGACCGGGACAGGAGAAAATACGAGCAGTACTTC; CDR3: CSASDRDRRKYEQYF
J: TRBJ1-5; V: TRBV5-1; length: 13; size: few; D: .; DNA: TGCGCCAGCAGCCCGGAAGTGGGTCAGCCCCAGCATTTT; CDR3: CASSPEVGQPQHF
J: TRBJ1-5; V: TRBV27; length: 15; size: .; D: TRBD1; DNA: TGTGCCAGCAGACAGGGGTGGTCGGGCAATCAGCCCCAGCATTTT; CDR3: CASRQGWSGNQPQHF
J: TRBJ2-7; V: TRBV7-6; length: 14; size: few; D: TRBD2; DNA: TGTGCCAGCAGTTACAGCGGGAGGGCCTACGAGCAGTACTTC; CDR3: CASSYSGRAYEQYF
J: TRBJ2-5; V: TRBV5-1; length: 15; size: few; D: TRBD2; DNA: TGCGCCAGCAGCTTGAACAGCGGGAACCAAGAGACCCAGTACTTC; CDR3: CASSLNSGNQETQYF
J: TRBJ2-6; V: TRBV7-2; length: 17; size: .; D: .; DNA: TGTGCCAGCAGCTTAGGGTCCCCTTCCTGGGGGGCCAACGTCCTGACTTTC; CDR3: CASSLGSPSWGANVLTF
J: TRBJ2-7; V: TRBV29-1; length: 13; size: .; D: TRBD1; DNA: TGCAGCGTTGTCTGGGACAGGTCCTACGAGCAGCACTTC; CDR3: CSVVWDRSYEQHF
J: TRBJ2-1; V: TRBV7-2; length: 16; size: many; D: TRBD2; DNA: TGTGCCAGCAGCTTAGTGAGCGGGAACTCCTACAATGAGCAGTTCTTC; CDR3: CASSLVSGNSYNEQFF
J: TRBJ2-7; V: TRBV27; length: 14; size: few; D: TRBD1; DNA: TGTGCCAGCAGTTTAAAGGGACAGGCCCTCGAGCAGTACTTC; CDR3: CASSLKGQALEQYF
J: TRBJ2-5; V: TRBV3-1; length: 13; size: many; D: .; DNA: TGTGCCAGCAGCCAAGTAGGGACGGAGACCCAGTACTTC; CDR3: CASSQVGTETQYF
J: TRBJ2-3; V: TRBV12-3/TRBV12-4; length: 18; size: .; D: TRBD1; DNA: TGTGCCATCTGTCTCCCGGGACAGGGCCTTTTTCTCACAGATACGCAGTATTTT; CDR3: CAICLPGQGLFLTDTQYF
J: TRBJ2-1; V: TRBV5-1; length: 12; size: few; D: .; DNA: TGCGCCAGCAGCCTGTCTAGCGAAGAGCAGTTCTTC; CDR3: CASSLSSEEQFF
J: TRBJ2-7; V: TRBV30; length: 13; size: .; D: .; DNA: TGTGCCTGGAGTGTCGTGGGTCCCTACGAGCAGTACTTC; CDR3: CAWSVVGPYEQYF
J: TRBJ2-7; V: TRBV7-8; length: 11; size: .; D: .; DNA: TGTACCAGCAGCCTCAGCTACGAGCAGTACTTC; CDR3: CTSSLSYEQYF
J: TRBJ1-2; V: TRBV6-1; length: 13; size: .; D: .; DNA: TGTGCCAGCAGTGGGACAGATAACTATGGCTACACCTTC; CDR3: CASSGTDNYGYTF
J: TRBJ1-2; V: TRBV12-3/TRBV12-4; length: 12; size: few; D: .; DNA: TGTGCCAGCACCTCCGACCGCCATGGCTACACCTTC; CDR3: CASTSDRHGYTF
J: TRBJ1-5; V: TRBV7-2; length: 15; size: .; D: .; DNA: TGTGCCAGCAGCTTAGTGGGACTCAACGGCCAGCCCCAGCATTTT; CDR3: CASSLVGLNGQPQHF
J: TRBJ2-4; V: TRBV20-1; length: 14; size: few; D: TRBD1; DNA: TGCAGTGCTAGGACAGGGTTAGCCAAAAACATTCAGTACTTC; CDR3: CSARTGLAKNIQYF
J: TRBJ1-2; V: TRBV29-1; length: 14; size: many; D: .; DNA: TGCAGCGTTGAGGTTCTGGCGCAAAACTATGGCTACACCTTC; CDR3: CSVEVLAQNYGYTF
J: TRBJ2-4; V: TRBV20-1; length: 12; size: many; D: .; DNA: TGCAGTGCTAAAGACTCGGGAAACATTCAGTACTTC; CDR3: CSAKDSGNIQYF
J: TRBJ2-1; V: TRBV7-2; length: 14; size: many; D: .; DNA: TGTGCCAGCAGCTTTCGTCAGTCCTACAATGAGCAGTTCTTC; CDR3: CASSFRQSYNEQFF
J: TRBJ2-2; V: TRBV15; length: 16; size: .; D: .; DNA: TGTGCCACCAGCAGACTACAAACAGCAAACACCGGGGAGCTGTTTTTT; CDR3: CATSRLQTANTGELFF
J: TRBJ2-1; V: TRBV4-1; length: 16; size: .; D: TRBD2; DNA: TGCGCCAGCAGCCAGGAACTAGCGGGAGGGGGCAATGAGCAGTTCTTC; CDR3: CASSQELAGGGNEQFF
J: TRBJ2-7; V: TRBV20-1; length: 14; size: few; D: TRBD2; DNA: TGCAGTGCTGCACGGCGGGAGGTTAATCACGAGCAGTACTTC; CDR3: CSAARREVNHEQYF
J: TRBJ2-5; V: TRBV12-3/TRBV12-4; length: 18; size: .; D: TRBD2; DNA: TGTGCCAGCAGTTTTCGACTAGCGCACGGGGGGTCTAAGGAGACCCAGTACTTC; CDR3: CASSFRLAHGGSKETQYF
J: TRBJ2-7; V: TRBV27; length: 12; size: many; D: .; DNA: TGTGCCAGCAGTTCTCTCTCCTACGAGCAGTACTTC; CDR3: CASSSLSYEQYF
J: TRBJ2-7; V: TRBV7-9; length: 13; size: .; D: .; DNA: TGTGCCAGCAGCTTAGCGGGATGGAACGAGCAGTACTTC; CDR3: CASSLAGWNEQYF
J: TRBJ1-1; V: TRBV29-1; length: 12; size: many; D: TRBD1; DNA: TGCAGCGTTCGACAGGGAACGGGGAGAGCTTTCTTT; CDR3: CSVRQGTGRAFF
J: TRBJ2-7; V: TRBV12-3/TRBV12-4; length: 13; size: many; D: .; DNA: TGTGCCAGCAGGCTTTCGCTAGCCGACGAGCAGTACTTC; CDR3: CASRLSLADEQYF
J: TRBJ2-1; V: TRBV5-6; length: 19; size: .; D: TRBD2; DNA: TGTGCCAGCAGCTTCAGTCCGGGGGAGACTAGCGGGAGGAGAAATGAGCAGTTCTTC; CDR3: CASSFSPGETSGRRNEQFF
J: TRBJ1-5; V: TRBV10-3; length: 17; size: many; D: .; DNA: TGTGCCATCAGTGAGTCGGGAGGTAATTACGGCAATCAGCCCCAGCATTTT; CDR3: CAISESGGNYGNQPQHF
J: TRBJ1-1; V: TRBV12-3/TRBV12-4; length: 14; size: many; D: .; DNA: TGTGCCAGCAGTCTTGGGGACCTGAACACTGAAGCTTTCTTT; CDR3: CASSLGDLNTEAFF
J: TRBJ2-1; V: TRBV12-3/TRBV12-4; length: 16; size: few; D: TRBD2; DNA: TGTGCCAGCAGTACCCCATGGGCGGGAGACCGCAATGAGCAGTTCTTC; CDR3: CASSTPWAGDRNEQFF
J: TRBJ1-2; V: TRBV12-3/TRBV12-4; length: 15; size: .; D: .; DNA: TGTGCCAGCAGTTTAGTGCGTCACAGGATATATGGCTACACCTTC; CDR3: CASSLVRHRIYGYTF
J: TRBJ2-3; V: TRBV20-1; length: 13; size: .; D: .; DNA: TGCAGTGGAGTGCTAGCCATTTTAGATACGCAGTATTTT; CDR3: CSGVLAILDTQYF
J: TRBJ2-3; V: TRBV5-1; length: 12; size: .; D: .; DNA: TGCGCCGGGAAGAGGAAGTCAGATACGCAGTATTTT; CDR3: CAGKRKSDTQYF
J: TRBJ2-7; V: TRBV7-2; length: 16; size: many; D: .; DNA: TGTGCCAGCAGCTTAACTCCGTTGGGCCTACCCCACGAGCAGTACTTC; CDR3: CASSLTPLGLPHEQYF
J: TRBJ1-1; V: TRBV2; length: 14; size: few; D: TRBD1; DNA: TGTGCCAGCAAACGGGACAGGGGGCCCACTGAAGCTTTCTTT; CDR3: CASKRDRGPTEAFF
J: TRBJ1-5; V: TRBV15; length: 13; size: once; D: .; DNA: TGTGCCACCCGGACAGAGGGCCTTCAGCCCCAGCATTTT; CDR3: CATRTEGLQPQHF
J: TRBJ1-2; V: TRBV20-1; length: 14; size: .; D: TRBD1; DNA: TGCAGTGCTGTCTTAACAGGGGGCTTGAAGGGCTACACCTTC; CDR3: CSAVLTGGLKGYTF
J: TRBJ2-7; V: TRBV27; length: 14; size: few; D: .; DNA: TGTGCCAGCAGCCGGGGCGGGAACATCTACGAGCAGTACTTC; CDR3: CASSRGGNIYEQYF